This entry is about one T cell receptor (beta chain). Its cognate antigen is unknown. The sample belongs to a study of response to subunit inactivated influenza vaccine. Study findings and constraints: Authors suggested few new T cells are recruited by each seasonal influenza vaccination.

TCRdb redid the calling of the RT-PCR reads with MiXCR, one entry per CDR3 protein. The sample records some 540,000 distinct CDR3 sequences, around a quarter being singletons. These records were also assigned to another study, of T cells expressing NK-cell markers. That paper notes: UMI-tagged 5'RACE template switching yielded the TCR beta cDNA. Out of eight donors sequenced, seven tested HCMV-seropositive and the remaining one seronegative. CD8+ T cells in more than five donors included dominant NKG2C+ clonotypes at about 1.0-7.0%.

Sample: CD4+ T cells sorted from PBMCs, taken approximately 13 days after vaccination. This receptor was identified in a man aged 45-65 years who received an inactivated influenza vaccine.

CDR3 sequence (DNA): TGTGCCATCAGTGGCCGGGACAGGAGCTACGAGCAGTACTTC. It encodes CAISGRDRSYEQYF. This chain connects TRBV10-3 to TRBJ2-7; 8 nucleotides align to TRBD1. Germline V gives CDR1 ENHRY, CDR2 SYGVKD. V gave up 4 bases and J gave up 3 bases; unmatched junction bases: 5. The CDR3 contains 14 residues.